The 22 T cell receptor beta chains reported below all come from one sample, sequenced in a study of CD8 T cells in ankylosing spondylitis. One entry per CDR3 protein results from TCRdb running MiXCR on the 5' RACE reads. The sample has approximately 250,000 distinct CDR3 sequences, 8.2% seen once; the top ten hold 4% to 5.5%. Sample: blood, either unsorted or a sorted T cell fraction (not recorded which). All receptors derive from a female donor with ankylosing spondylitis or in good health (not recorded which).

This clonotype was seen repeatedly, ten times or more. V is TRBV12-3 or TRBV12-4 and J is TRBJ2-4; TRBD2 might be the D (6 bases). V lost 5 bases and J lost 6, with 11 bases in between. The CDR3 is 13 amino acids. The CDR3: CASSPQGGNIQYF. In nucleotides, the CDR3 is TGTGCCAGCAGTCCTCAGGGAGGAAACATTCAGTACTTC.

Points on this clonotype: Given a much more abundant clone one base away, this may be a read error. V and J are TRBV20-1 and TRBJ1-1, with 9 positions matching TRBD1. Looked up from germline, CDR1 is DFQATT and CDR2 is SNEGSKA (reference sequence). The V and J ends lost 5 bases and 8 bases, in that order; junction bases with no gene match: 12. This CDR3 spans 14 amino acids. The CDR3 protein is CSAEGTGSNHEAFF. The CDR3 DNA is TGCAGTGCTGAAGGGACAGGGTCCAACCACGAAGCTTTCTTT.

This clonotype came up many times. At one of its ends the junction is not consistent with the germline gene, which may arise from a read error. CDR3 residues: CSVETSSSVF. Here the CDR3 DNA reads TGCAGCGTTGAAACATCTAGCTCCGTCTTC. The chain employs TRBV29-1 and TRBJ2-1; D may be TRBD2 (5 bases). This CDR3 has 10 residues. Per the germline V gene, CDR1 is SQVTM and CDR2 is ANQGSEA.

The chain carries TRBV7-2 and TRBJ2-1; 10 bases agree with TRBD1. V was pared by 5 bases and J by 8 bases, with 12 bases of the junction left unmatched. Germline CDR1 SGHTA, CDR2 FQGNSA. The CDR3 spans 16 residues. The CDR3 coding sequence is TGTGCCAGCAGCATAGGATACGGGACAGGGGTCGATGAGCAGTTCTTC. Amino acids: CASSIGYGTGVDEQFF. The complete variable domain, with remaining parts taken from reference TRBV7-2 and TRBJ2-1, reads GAGVSQSPSNKVTEKGKDVELRCDPISGHTALYWYRQSLGQGLEFLIYFQGNSAPDKSGLPSDRFSAERTGGSVSTLTIQRTQQEDSAVYLCASSIGYGTGVDEQFFGPGTRLTVL.

This clonotype was seen many times. The chain recombines TRBV11-2 with TRBJ1-1, with D maybe TRBD1 (5 bases). V dropped 1 base and J dropped 3 bases, with 12 bases sitting between them. There are 15 residues in the CDR3. Germline V lookup: CDR1 SGHAT, CDR2 FQNNGV. The CDR3 protein is CASSLVNRRDTEAFF. CDR3 bases: TGTGCCAGCAGCTTAGTGAACAGGAGGGACACTGAAGCTTTCTTT.

This clonotype was recorded at least ten times. The chain joins TRBV5-1 to TRBJ2-4, with D unclear. The CDR3 has 16 residues. The V end lost 3 bases, the J end lost 7 bases, and 20 bases lay between the germline ends. Germline V gene lookup returns CDR1 SGHRS and CDR2 YFSETQ. DNA of the CDR3: TGCGCCAGCAGCTCTAAAGTCTCCCTAGACGAGAACATTCAGTACTTC. It specifies CASSSKVSLDENIQYF.

This clonotype was observed many times. This rearrangement joins TRBV7-9 to TRBJ2-1; D is possibly TRBD1 or TRBD2 (5 bases each). Germline loops: CDR1 SEHNR, CDR2 FQNEAQ (reference sequence). Trimming took off 7 bases at V and 6 bases at J, with 16 bases between the two ends. CDR3 length: 14 residues. The CDR3 region has the DNA TGTGCCAGCAACTCGGTGGGGGATTCCAATGAGCAGTTCTTC. Translation gives CASNSVGDSNEQFF.

This clonotype was observed at least ten times. An end of the junction does not agree with germline; a read error may underlie this. V gene TRBV7-7 combines with J gene TRBJ2-2, with a tentative D call TRBD1 (5 bases). The CDR3 consists of 13 residues. Germline V gene lookup returns CDR1 SSHAT and CDR2 FNYEAQ (reference sequence). The CDR3: CASSLSGTGELFF. CDR3 DNA: TGTGCTAGCAGCTTATCAGGGACCGGGGAGCTGTTTTTT.

This clonotype was recorded at least ten times. The genes are TRBV7-2 and TRBJ2-3; 11 bases align to TRBD2. There are 16 residues in the CDR3. The germline gives CDR1 SGHTA, CDR2 FQGNSA. Trimming at V came to 3 bases and at J to 6 bases, leaving 8 bases not matched to a gene. The CDR3 nucleotides read TGTGCCAGCAGCTTCCTGCCGGGACTAGCGGCCGATACGCAGTATTTT. Translating it yields CASSFLPGLAADTQYF.

This clonotype was recorded many times. J is TRBJ2-1 and V is TRBV10-3; a weak D match, TRBD2 (5 bases). CDR1 is ENHRY and CDR2 is SYGVKD in the germline V gene. The CDR3 spans 19 residues. V lost 0 bases, J lost 2 bases, and 20 bases lay in between. CDR3 amino acids: CAISESRIGEAAAYNEQFF. In DNA, the CDR3 is TGTGCCATCAGTGAGTCGAGGATAGGTGAAGCGGCTGCCTACAATGAGCAGTTCTTC.

This clonotype was seen at least ten times. V is TRBV7-6 and J is TRBJ2-5; D call uncertain. V dropped 5 bases and J dropped 6 bases, with 7 bases sitting between them. The CDR3 contains 11 residues. Germline values: CDR1 SGHVS, CDR2 FNYEAQ. CDR3 DNA: TGTGCCAGCAGCCCGGGCCAGACCCAGTACTTC. Translated, it gives CASSPGQTQYF.

This clonotype was counted at least ten times. The chain uses TRBV3-1 and TRBJ1-2, with D unresolved. Germline V gene sequence: CDR1 LGHDT, CDR2 YNNKEL (reference sequence). The CDR3 is 13 residues long. V gave up 0 bases and J gave up 4 bases, with 6 bases separating them. The CDR3 loop reads CASSQEIAYGYTF. DNA for the CDR3: TGTGCCAGCAGCCAAGAGATAGCCTATGGCTACACCTTC.

This clonotype was seen at least ten times. This rearrangement joins TRBV5-5 to TRBJ2-2; 11 bases are a match to TRBD2. J lost 5 bases, V lost 0 bases, and 0 bases had no gene match. CDR3 length equals 15 residues. The germline V gene has CDR1 SGHKS and CDR2 YYEKEE (reference sequence). The CDR3 here is CASSLGTSGTGELFF. In DNA, the CDR3 is TGTGCCAGCAGCTTGGGGACTAGCGGGACCGGGGAGCTGTTTTTT.

The chain carries TRBV4-3 and TRBJ2-3; 11 nucleotides agree with TRBD2. V was pared by 1 base and J by 8 bases, with 11 bases of the junction left unmatched. This CDR3 region has 17 residues. Per germline, CDR1 LGHNA and CDR2 YSLEER. CDR3 nucleotide sequence: TGCGCCAGCAGCCAAGTGGTTCTAGCGGGAGGATCAGCTACGCAGTATTTT. Its protein is CASSQVVLAGGSATQYF.

This clonotype was seen a handful of times. J is TRBJ2-1 and V is TRBV11-3; D gene unclear. V was shortened by 5 bases and J by 0 bases, with 14 bases between the two germline ends. Germline assignment: CDR1 SGHNT and CDR2 YENEEA. This CDR3 has 16 amino acids. CDR3 DNA: TGTGCCAGCAGCCCCTCGGCGGCCAGCTCCTACAATGAGCAGTTCTTC. It translates to CASSPSAASSYNEQFF.

Note on this clonotype: A clone one base away is much larger, so this may be a read error. This chain links TRBV6-6 with TRBJ2-7; the D gene is possibly TRBD1 (6 bases). CDR3 length: 12 residues. Trimming stripped 8 bases from V and 6 bases from J, with 14 bases between. Germline V lookup: CDR1 MNHNY, CDR2 SVGAGI (reference sequence). CDR3 protein: CASQEKGVEQYF. The CDR3 coding sequence is TGTGCCAGCCAGGAGAAGGGGGTCGAGCAGTACTTC.

This clonotype was recorded at least ten times. The chain couples TRBV5-1 to TRBJ1-3; 7 bases agree with TRBD1. Germline CDR1 is SGHRS and CDR2 is YFSETQ. V shed 4 bases, J shed 6 bases, and the junction held 10 bases outside the gene matches. The CDR3 length is 15 residues. The CDR3, as DNA: TGCGCCAGCAGCCCAGTGACAGGGTTGTTAAACACCATATATTTT. Encoded protein: CASSPVTGLLNTIYF.

This clonotype was detected ten times or more. The V call is TRBV12-3 or TRBV12-4, the J call TRBJ2-7; D perhaps matches TRBD2 (7 bases). V gave up 7 bases and J gave up 3 bases, with 16 bases separating them. The CDR3 is 14 residues long. The DNA of the CDR3 is TGTGCCAGCAACCAGGGGAGGGATAACTACGAGCAGTACTTC. Amino acids: CASNQGRDNYEQYF.

This clonotype occurred many times. This rearrangement joins TRBV7-2 to TRBJ2-7; D perhaps matches TRBD2 (6 bases). V was pared by 5 bases and J by 2 bases, with 13 bases between. Germline V CDR1 and CDR2: SGHTA, FQGNSA. The CDR3 consists of 14 residues. The CDR3 region is CASSLGLTPYEQYF. CDR3 DNA sequence: TGTGCCAGCAGCCTCGGACTAACCCCCTACGAGCAGTACTTC.

This clonotype showed up many times. The rearrangement links TRBV5-5 to TRBJ2-7, with TRBD1 matching 9 bases. The junction had 8 bases not matched to a gene; V was cut back by 4 bases and J by 6 bases. Germline assignment: CDR1 SGHKS and CDR2 YYEKEE (reference sequence). The CDR3 covers 14 residues. The CDR3 sequence: CASSITDRGGEQYF. CDR3 in DNA: TGTGCCAGCAGCATTACGGACAGGGGCGGCGAGCAGTACTTC.

This clonotype was counted between two and nine times. The chain has TRBV29-1 and TRBJ2-5, with 7 positions matching TRBD1. This CDR3 region has 13 residues. V trimming: 6 bases; J trimming: 3 bases; junction bases outside the gene matches: 7. CDR1 SQVTM and CDR2 ANQGSEA come from the germline V gene. The CDR3 reads CSVESTGKETQYF. CDR3 DNA: TGCAGCGTCGAATCGACAGGGAAAGAGACCCAGTACTTC.

The gene calls are TRBV18 and TRBJ1-1; D is unclear. Trimming took off 2 bases at V and 11 bases at J, with 18 bases between the two ends. This CDR3 has 14 residues. The germline V gene has CDR1 KGHSH and CDR2 LQKENI. The CDR3 bases are TGTGCCAGCTCACCAGCTTCACAACCCAGGTCTGCTTTCTTT. Translating it yields CASSPASQPRSAFF.